The next 5 T cell receptor beta chains were all read from a single sample in a study of T-cell reconstitution after alpha-beta-depleted transplantation in children. Unique molecular identifiers were incorporated during preparation of the TCRbeta library. TCRdb reanalysed the PCR reads using MiXCR and keeps one entry per CDR3 protein. The sample lists 200,000 to 250,000 distinct CDR3 sequences, around 12% occurring once. The sequenced sample was PBMCs from the stem cell graft donor, obtained from the stem cell graft. The receptors here all came from a human donor who donated a stem cell graft to a child with acute lymphoblastic leukemia.

This sequence joins TRBV5-1 and TRBJ2-7, with D uncertain. V lost 0 bases, J lost 0 bases, and 10 bases lay in between. CDR3 length equals 15 residues. Germline values: CDR1 SGHRS, CDR2 YFSETQ. In DNA form, the CDR3 reads TGCGCCAGCAGCTTGGGGCAGCCTCGCTCCTACGAGCAGTACTTC. Translated, it gives CASSLGQPRSYEQYF.

This clonotype was counted many times. The chain couples TRBV5-1 to TRBJ2-7; D remains ambiguous. This CDR3 is built from 13 residues. Germline V gives CDR1 SGHRS, CDR2 YFSETQ. V was pared by 4 bases and J by 7 bases, with 15 bases between. The CDR3 DNA reads as TGCGCCAGCAGCGGCACATCCTCTCGGGAGCAGTACTTC. Its translation: CASSGTSSREQYF.

Ten or more counts support this clonotype. The chain joins TRBV5-6 to TRBJ1-1, with 9 bases that match TRBD1. Germline trimming cut 4 bases from V and 4 bases from J; bases unmatched to any gene: 2. The CDR3 loop spans 13 amino acids. Germline V gene data show CDR1 as SGHDT and CDR2 as YYEEEE. The CDR3 reads CASSKTGGTEAFF. The CDR3 region has the DNA TGTGCCAGCAGCAAGACAGGGGGCACTGAAGCTTTCTTT.

To note about this clonotype: A read error may explain this, as a much larger clone is one base away. This chain links TRBV5-1 with TRBJ2-3; D is tentatively TRBD1 or TRBD2 (6 bases each). This CDR3 region has 15 residues. CDR1 and CDR2 (germline): SGHRS, YFSETQ. In DNA form, the CDR3 reads TGCGCCGGCAGCCCTCCGGGGGCCGAAGGAGATACGCAGTATTTT. Protein product: CAGSPPGAEGDTQYF. Based on the CDR3 plus reference TRBV5-1 and TRBJ2-3, the full variable domain is KAGVTQTPRYLIKTRGQQVTLSCSPISGHRSVSWYQQTPGQGLQFLFEYFSETQRNKGNFPGRFSGRQFSNSRSEMNVSTLELGDSALYLCAGSPPGAEGDTQYFGPGTRLTVL.

The gene calls are TRBV5-4 and TRBJ1-5, with no clear D. V gave up 0 bases and J gave up 0 bases, with 19 bases separating them. The CDR3 spans 19 residues. Germline CDR1 SGHNT, CDR2 YYREEE (reference sequence). The chain's CDR3 is CASSLETALPLYSNQPQHF. In DNA form, the CDR3 reads TGTGCCAGCAGCTTGGAGACGGCCTTACCGCTGTATAGCAATCAGCCCCAGCATTTT.